The 27 T cell receptor beta chains below come from one sample, sequenced in a study of beta chain features in type 1 diabetes (dated by TCRdb to the late 2010s). Library construction relied on the immunoSEQ multiplex PCR assay. The entire isolated RNA was reverse transcribed using the High Capacity cDNA Reverse Transcription Kit, and thus expressed TCRB transcripts were sequenced. Not all clones reach the TCRdb copy of this immuneACCESS table, which keeps in-frame sequences only. Checked studies attribute under half of the gap to unresolved V genes and leave the rest unexplained. The sample contains 900,000 or so clones, roughly 17% of them found a single time. The ten largest clonotypes hold about 0.02% of the sample. Sequenced input: naive CD4+ T cells from blood. Read against the paper, the sample's cell subset or site label means: true naive CD4+ T cells. These TCRs come from a woman aged 18-29 years in good health.

V is TRBV29-1 and J is TRBJ2-1; 10 bases fit TRBD1. J lost 0 bases, V lost 6 bases, and 11 bases had no gene match. The germline V gene has CDR1 SQVTM and CDR2 ANQGSEA. This CDR3 has 17 amino acids. CDR3 bases: TGCAGCGTAGCCGGGACAGGGGTTCCGGGCTCCTACAATGAGCAGTTCTTC. Protein: CSVAGTGVPGSYNEQFF.

The chain carries TRBV5-4 and TRBJ1-1, with a weak D call TRBD1 (6 bases). Deletions cut 3 bases from V and 5 bases from J, with 11 bases between. The CDR3 spans 13 residues. The germline V gene encodes CDR1 SGHNT and CDR2 YYREEE (reference sequence). CDR3 nucleotides: TGTGCCAGCAGCTCAAACAGGGAGACTGAAGCTTTCTTT. This sequence encodes CASSSNRETEAFF.

The chain is built from TRBV27 and TRBJ2-7; possible D gene TRBD2, 6 bases. Germline CDR1 is MNHEY and CDR2 is SMNVEV (reference sequence). The V and J ends lost 6 bases and 2 bases respectively, with 23 bases between them. The CDR3 consists of 17 residues. The CDR3, as DNA: TGTGCCAGCAGACTGAAAACAGAGAGGGGAGGAACCTACGAGCAGTACTTC. It yields the protein CASRLKTERGGTYEQYF.

The chain has TRBV5-1 and TRBJ2-1; D is undetermined. The germline V and J ends were trimmed by 0 bases and 5 bases, with 9 bases remaining between them. The CDR3 covers 14 residues. Germline assignment: CDR1 SGHRS and CDR2 YFSETQ. The CDR3 protein is CASSLAAGNNEQFF. As DNA, the CDR3 is TGCGCCAGCAGCTTGGCCGCAGGTAACAATGAGCAGTTCTTC. The complete variable domain, with remaining parts taken from reference TRBV5-1 and TRBJ2-1, reads KAGVTQTPRYLIKTRGQQVTLSCSPISGHRSVSWYQQTPGQGLQFLFEYFSETQRNKGNFPGRFSGRQFSNSRSEMNVSTLELGDSALYLCASSLAAGNNEQFFGPGTRLTVL.

This clone was counted between two and nine times. Other DNA sequences from this sample encode an identical CDR3 as well. The chain uses TRBV7-9 and TRBJ1-1, with D perhaps TRBD1 (6 bases). The CDR3 has 15 residues. Germline loops: CDR1 SEHNR, CDR2 FQNEAQ (reference sequence). Trimming stripped 5 bases from V and 0 bases from J, with 13 bases between. The CDR3 protein is CASSLQGALNTEAFF. CDR3 bases: TGTGCCAGCAGCCTACAGGGTGCCTTGAACACTGAAGCTTTCTTT.

The rearrangement uses TRBV4-1 and TRBJ2-6, with D possibly called TRBD1 or TRBD2 (6 bases each). Per germline, CDR1 MGHRA and CDR2 YSYEKL. Between the trimmed V and J ends, which lost 4 bases and 4 bases, there was a span of 14 bases. CDR3 length: 16 residues. CDR3 coding DNA: TGCGCCAGCAGCCCGAGGGGGGCTGCCGGGGCCAACGTCCTGACTTTC. Its translation is CASSPRGAAGANVLTF.

The V gene is TRBV28, the J gene TRBJ2-1; a possible D gene is TRBD1 (6 bases). The CDR3 length is 12 residues. Per the germline V gene, CDR1 is MDHEN and CDR2 is SYDVKM. Trimming took 6 bases from V and 9 from J, leaving 12 bases between them. In DNA, the CDR3 is TGTGCCAGCAGCTCCGGGACACCTGAGCAGTTCTTC. It codes for CASSSGTPEQFF. Drawing the rest from reference TRBV28 and TRBJ2-1, the complete variable domain is DVKVTQSSRYLVKRTGEKVFLECVQDMDHENMFWYRQDPGLGLRLIYFSYDVKMKEKGDIPEGYSVSREKKERFSLILESASTNQTSMYLCASSSGTPEQFFGPGTRLTVL.

V is TRBV7-9 and J is TRBJ2-3; TRBD1 is a possible D gene (6 bases). CDR1 SEHNR and CDR2 FQNEAQ come from the germline V gene (reference sequence). Deletions cut 7 bases from V and 2 bases from J, with 22 bases between. The CDR3 extends over 17 amino acids. CDR3 in DNA: TGTGCCAGCAAGGGTGGAACAGGGAAGATTTTCACAGATACGCAGTATTTT. It codes for CASKGGTGKIFTDTQYF.

This clone was counted between two and nine times. The V gene is TRBV27, the J gene TRBJ2-3; 8 nucleotides agree with TRBD2. The germline V gene has CDR1 MNHEY and CDR2 SMNVEV (reference sequence). V was pared by 6 bases and J by 4 bases, with 12 bases of the junction left unmatched. This CDR3 comprises 16 residues. Here the CDR3 reads CASSPKRGGSADTQYF. CDR3 bases: TGTGCCAGCAGCCCGAAACGGGGGGGGAGCGCAGATACGCAGTATTTT.

The J gene is TRBJ2-1, the V gene TRBV5-4, with TRBD1 identical over 9 bases. Looked up from germline, CDR1 is SGHNT and CDR2 is YYREEE (reference sequence). The CDR3 is 17 amino acids. V was clipped by 0 bases and J by 9 bases; unmatched bases: 13. The CDR3 DNA reads TGTGCCAGCAGCTTGGGGGCCGGGACAGGGCCTCTTATTGAGCAGTTCTTC. Amino acid sequence: CASSLGAGTGPLIEQFF. Together with reference TRBV5-4 and TRBJ2-1, the CDR3 gives the full variable domain: ETGVTQSPTHLIKTRGQQVTLRCSSQSGHNTVSWYQQALGQGPQFIFQYYREEENGRGNFPPRFSGLQFPNYSSELNVNALELDDSALYLCASSLGAGTGPLIEQFFGPGTRLTVL.

This clone has more than one count but fewer than ten. V is TRBV10-3 and J is TRBJ2-7; perhaps TRBD2 as D (6 bases). The ends were cut back, 4 bases at V and 3 bases at J, with 10 bases in the middle. The CDR3 contains 13 residues. Per the germline V gene, CDR1 is ENHRY and CDR2 is SYGVKD. The CDR3 DNA is TGTGCCATCAGTGTAACTAGCCTCTACGAGCAGTACTTC. Its translation is CAISVTSLYEQYF.

This chain links TRBV9 with TRBJ2-2; possibly TRBD1 for D (6 bases). The V and J ends lost 2 bases and 4 bases respectively, with 15 bases between them. Germline-derived CDR1 and CDR2 are SGDLS and YYNGEE. The CDR3 runs to 16 residues. CDR3 in amino acids: CASSVSGGRSTGELFF. In DNA, the CDR3 is TGTGCCAGCAGCGTCTCTGGGGGCCGTTCCACCGGGGAGCTGTTTTTT.

The rearrangement uses TRBV9 and TRBJ2-5; 12 bases align to TRBD2. Losses at the gene ends were 4 bases for V and 4 bases for J; bases not matched to a gene: 8. Germline values: CDR1 SGDLS, CDR2 YYNGEE. This CDR3 is 16 amino acids long. CDR3 loop: CASSPSGGLAGETQYF. DNA of the CDR3: TGTGCCAGCAGCCCGAGCGGGGGACTAGCGGGAGAGACCCAGTACTTC.

The sample holds a few counts of this clone. The CDR3 DNA reads TGTGCCAGCAGTCGCCGCTCTGGGGCCAACGTCCTGACTTTC. It is translated as CASSRRSGANVLTF. J is TRBJ2-6 and V is TRBV6-6; D is unclear. Trimming removed 5 bases from V and 0 bases from J, with 5 bases in between. From germline, CDR1 is MNHNY and CDR2 SVGAGI (reference sequence). The CDR3 contains 14 residues.

V is TRBV11-2 and J is TRBJ2-5; a possible D gene is TRBD2 (6 bases). The V gene lost 4 bases and the J gene lost 5 bases, with 17 bases spanning the gap. CDR1 is SGHAT, CDR2 FQNNGV, per germline. The CDR3 has 15 residues. The CDR3 sequence is CASSWRDFLTETQYF. The DNA of the CDR3 is TGTGCCAGCAGCTGGCGGGACTTCTTGACGGAGACCCAGTACTTC.

The CDR3 sequence is CASSDLSRGGINEQFF. CDR3 DNA sequence: TGTGCCAGCAGTGACCTTTCCAGGGGGGGGATCAATGAGCAGTTCTTC. V gene TRBV6-1 combines with J gene TRBJ2-1; either TRBD1 or TRBD2 may fit D (7 bases each). The CDR3 is 16 residues long. The germline gives CDR1 MNHNS, CDR2 SASEGT. Trimming removed 3 bases at V and 6 bases at J, with 18 bases between.

The V gene is TRBV5-1, the J gene TRBJ1-1; the match to TRBD1 covers 7 bases. CDR3 length equals 16 residues. V trimming: 0 bases; J trimming: 2 bases; junction bases outside the gene matches: 7. Germline CDR1 SGHRS, CDR2 YFSETQ. DNA of the CDR3: TGCGCCAGCAGCTTGGGAGGGGACAGAACTAACACTGAAGCTTTCTTT. Protein sequence: CASSLGGDRTNTEAFF.

This chain joins TRBV7-9 and TRBJ2-5, with D perhaps TRBD1 (6 bases). There are 13 residues in the CDR3. Trimming pared 4 bases from V and 11 bases from J, leaving 17 bases between. The germline CDR1 and CDR2 sequences are SEHNR and FQNEAQ (reference sequence). CDR3 loop: CASSSLQGGEQYF. The DNA of the CDR3 is TGTGCCAGCAGCTCCCTACAGGGTGGAGAGCAGTACTTC. The full variable domain, in which reference TRBV7-9 and TRBJ2-5 provide the parts outside the CDR3, is DTGVSQNPRHKITKRGQNVTFRCDPISEHNRLYWYRQTLGQGPEFLTYFQNEAQLEKSRLLSDRFSAERPKGSFSTLEIQRTEQGDSAMYLCASSSLQGGEQYFGPGTRLLVL.

V and J are TRBV6-5 and TRBJ1-5; 7 nucleotides match TRBD1. The CDR3 is 15 amino acids. Per the germline V gene, CDR1 is MNHEY and CDR2 is SVGAGI. The junction had 4 bases not matched to a gene; V was cut back by 0 bases and J by 5 bases. The CDR3 DNA sequence: TGTGCCAGCAGTTACTCGTTCAGGGGGGATCAGCCCCAGCATTTT. Encoded protein: CASSYSFRGDQPQHF.

This clone came up a few times. CDR3 loop: CASSLSGETQYF. Here the CDR3 DNA reads TGTGCCAGCAGCTTGTCGGGAGAGACCCAGTACTTC. The chain uses TRBV7-8 and TRBJ2-5, with D unresolved. The CDR3 is 12 residues long. V dropped 3 bases and J dropped 4 bases, with 6 bases sitting between them. Germline assignment: CDR1 SGHVS and CDR2 FQNEAQ.

The V call is TRBV19, the J call TRBJ2-5; TRBD2 matches 12 bases. The last part of the DNA fits TRBJ2-7 better; the J call may be wrong. Germline values: CDR1 LNHDA, CDR2 SQIVND (reference sequence). The CDR3 is made up of 14 amino acids. CDR3 sequence (DNA): TGTGCCAGTTCGACTAGCGGGGGAACCTACGAGCAGTACTTC. This codes for CASSTSGGTYEQYF.

The V call is TRBV18, the J call TRBJ1-5; TRBD1 might be the D (6 bases). CDR1 and CDR2 from the germline V gene are KGHSH and LQKENI. The CDR3 spans 15 residues. V was shortened by 2 bases and J by 4 bases, with 12 bases between the two germline ends. This CDR3 reads CASSPVGQLNQPQHF. In nucleotides, the CDR3 is TGTGCCAGCTCACCAGTCGGACAGCTAAATCAGCCCCAGCATTTT.

This clone was picked up a small number of times. V gene TRBV7-2 combines with J gene TRBJ2-2; D call uncertain. The CDR3 spans 13 residues. Germline values: CDR1 SGHTA, CDR2 FQGNSA. The ends were cut back, 5 bases at V and 6 bases at J, with 10 bases in the middle. The CDR3 DNA sequence: TGTGCCAGCAGCACACGTAATTCCGGGGAGCTGTTTTTT. It yields the protein CASSTRNSGELFF. The full variable domain, completed using reference TRBV7-2 and TRBJ2-2, is GAGVSQSPSNKVTEKGKDVELRCDPISGHTALYWYRQSLGQGLEFLIYFQGNSAPDKSGLPSDRFSAERTGGSVSTLTIQRTQQEDSAVYLCASSTRNSGELFFGEGSRLTVL.

The chain carries TRBV28 and TRBJ2-7; tentative D call: TRBD2 (5 bases). The CDR3 runs 14 residues. V lost 2 bases, J lost 6 bases, and 14 bases lay in between. Germline CDR1 and CDR2: MDHEN and SYDVKM. The chain's CDR3 is CASSLSTSQSEQYF. The DNA of the CDR3 is TGTGCCAGCAGTTTAAGTACTAGTCAATCCGAGCAGTACTTC.

This clone was observed a few times. Additional DNA sequences in this sample encode the identical CDR3. The chain combines TRBV6-5 with TRBJ2-7; D remains ambiguous. CDR3 size: 13 residues. Germline V CDR1 and CDR2: MNHEY, SVGAGI. Between the trimmed V and J ends, which lost 0 bases and 3 bases, there was a span of 6 bases. The CDR3 DNA is TGTGCCAGCAGTTACTCCGTCGGCTACGAGCAGTACTTC. As protein: CASSYSVGYEQYF.

This clone was picked up one time. The rearrangement joins TRBV2 to TRBJ2-5, with D tentatively TRBD1 (5 bases). The last part of the DNA fits TRBJ2-7 better; the J call may be wrong. Germline CDR1 SNHLY, CDR2 FYNNEI. This CDR3 is 12 amino acids long. CDR3 DNA: TGTGCCAGCAGCCCCAGGGCCGGCGAGCAGTACTTC. It translates to CASSPRAGEQYF.

The chain employs TRBV5-6 and TRBJ1-3, with D hard to call. Between the trimmed V and J ends, which lost 2 bases and 4 bases, there was a span of 13 bases. The CDR3 totals 15 residues. Germline CDR1 SGHDT, CDR2 YYEEEE. The CDR3, as DNA: TGTGCCAGCAGCTTTTATGCTACAACGGGAAACACCATATATTTT. Amino acids: CASSFYATTGNTIYF.